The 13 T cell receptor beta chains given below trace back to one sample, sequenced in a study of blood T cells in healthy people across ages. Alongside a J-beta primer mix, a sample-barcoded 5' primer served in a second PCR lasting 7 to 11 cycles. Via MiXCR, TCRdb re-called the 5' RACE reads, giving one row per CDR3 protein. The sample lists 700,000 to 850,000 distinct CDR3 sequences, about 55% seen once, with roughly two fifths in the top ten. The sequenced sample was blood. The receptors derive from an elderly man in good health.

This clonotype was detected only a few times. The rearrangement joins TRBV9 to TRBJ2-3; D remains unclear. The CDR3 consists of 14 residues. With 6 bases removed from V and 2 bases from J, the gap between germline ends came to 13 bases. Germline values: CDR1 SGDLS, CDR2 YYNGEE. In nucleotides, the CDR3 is TGTGCCAGCAAGAATGGAAGGGACACAGATACGCAGTATTTT. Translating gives CASKNGRDTDTQYF. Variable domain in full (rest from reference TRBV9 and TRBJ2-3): DSGVTQTPKHLITATGQRVTLRCSPRSGDLSVYWYQQSLDQGLQFLIQYYNGEERAKGNILERFSAQQFPDLHSELNLSSLELGDSALYFCASKNGRDTDTQYFGPGTRLTVL.

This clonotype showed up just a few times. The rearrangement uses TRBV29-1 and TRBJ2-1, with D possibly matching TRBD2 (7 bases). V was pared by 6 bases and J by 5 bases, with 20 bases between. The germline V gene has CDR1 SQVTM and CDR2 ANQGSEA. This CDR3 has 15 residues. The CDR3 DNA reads TGCAGCGTCTCCCAAGGGGGGGGCCGGAACAATGAGCAGTTCTTC. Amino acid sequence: CSVSQGGGRNNEQFF.

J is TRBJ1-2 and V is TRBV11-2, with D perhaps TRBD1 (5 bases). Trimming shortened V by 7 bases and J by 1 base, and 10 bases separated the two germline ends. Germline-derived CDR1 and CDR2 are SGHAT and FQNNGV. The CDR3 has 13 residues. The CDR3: CASTGDLNYGYTF. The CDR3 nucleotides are TGTGCCAGCACCGGGGACCTTAACTATGGCTACACCTTC.

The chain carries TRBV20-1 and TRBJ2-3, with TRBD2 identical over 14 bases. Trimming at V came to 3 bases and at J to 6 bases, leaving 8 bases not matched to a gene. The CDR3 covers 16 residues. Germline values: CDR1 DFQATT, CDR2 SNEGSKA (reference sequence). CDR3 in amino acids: CSASILGLAGVDTQYF. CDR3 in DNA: TGCAGTGCTAGTATATTGGGACTAGCGGGAGTCGATACGCAGTATTTT.

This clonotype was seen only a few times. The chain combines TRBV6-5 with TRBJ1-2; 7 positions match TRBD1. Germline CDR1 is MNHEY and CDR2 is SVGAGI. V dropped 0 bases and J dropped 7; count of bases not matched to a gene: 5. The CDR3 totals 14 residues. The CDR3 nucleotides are TGTGCCAGCAGTTACTCCGACAGGGTTAGTGGCTACACCTTC. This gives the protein CASSYSDRVSGYTF.

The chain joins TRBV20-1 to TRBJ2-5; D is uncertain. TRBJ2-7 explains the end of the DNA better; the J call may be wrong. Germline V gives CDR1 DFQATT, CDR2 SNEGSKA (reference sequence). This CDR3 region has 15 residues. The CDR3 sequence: CSARDLAQIGYEQYF. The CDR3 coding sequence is TGCAGTGCTAGAGACCTGGCGCAGATCGGCTACGAGCAGTACTTC.

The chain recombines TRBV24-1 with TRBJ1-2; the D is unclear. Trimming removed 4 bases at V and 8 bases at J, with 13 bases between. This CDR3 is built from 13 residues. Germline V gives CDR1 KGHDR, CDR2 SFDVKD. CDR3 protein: CATSDPQLTGYTF. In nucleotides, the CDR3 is TGTGCCACCAGTGACCCGCAGTTGACGGGCTACACCTTC.

CDR3 DNA: TGTGCCAGCAGCGTACGGGGAGGGCCCCTTGGGGATACGCAGTATTTT. This encodes CASSVRGGPLGDTQYF. The J gene is TRBJ2-3, the V gene TRBV9; TRBD2 agrees at 7 bases. Per the germline V gene, CDR1 is SGDLS and CDR2 is YYNGEE. This CDR3 region has 16 residues. The V segment lost 1 base and the J segment 6 bases; nucleotides outside the gene matches: 11.

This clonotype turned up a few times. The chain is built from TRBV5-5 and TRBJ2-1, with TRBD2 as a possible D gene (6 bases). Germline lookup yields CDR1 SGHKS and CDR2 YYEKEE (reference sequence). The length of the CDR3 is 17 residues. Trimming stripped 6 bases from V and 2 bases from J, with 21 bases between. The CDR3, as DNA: TGTGCCAGCACCTACCCGGTCGGGTTAGCGGCCTACAATGAGCAGTTCTTC. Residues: CASTYPVGLAAYNEQFF.

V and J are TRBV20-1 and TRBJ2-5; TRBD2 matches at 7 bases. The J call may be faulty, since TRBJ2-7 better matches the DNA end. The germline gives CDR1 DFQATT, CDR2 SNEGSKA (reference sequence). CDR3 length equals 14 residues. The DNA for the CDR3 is TGCAGTGCTAGAGATCCGGCTAGCGGCTACGAGCAGTACTTC. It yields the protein CSARDPASGYEQYF.

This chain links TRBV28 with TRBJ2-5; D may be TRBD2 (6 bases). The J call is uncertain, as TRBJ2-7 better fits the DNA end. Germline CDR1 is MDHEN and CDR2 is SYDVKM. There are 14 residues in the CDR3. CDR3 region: CASSLLRELSEQYF. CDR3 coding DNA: TGTGCCAGCAGTCTCTTACGGGAGCTTAGCGAGCAGTACTTC.

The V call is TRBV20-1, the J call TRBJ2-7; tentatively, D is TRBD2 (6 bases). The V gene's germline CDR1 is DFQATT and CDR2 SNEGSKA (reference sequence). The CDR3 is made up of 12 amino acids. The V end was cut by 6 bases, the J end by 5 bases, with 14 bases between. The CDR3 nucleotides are TGCAGTGCGGGCGGGAAGTCTAACGAGCAGTACTTC. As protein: CSAGGKSNEQYF.

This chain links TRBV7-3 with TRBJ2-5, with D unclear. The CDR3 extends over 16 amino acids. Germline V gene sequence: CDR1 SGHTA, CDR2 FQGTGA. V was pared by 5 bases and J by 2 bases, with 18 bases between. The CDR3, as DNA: TGTGCCAGCAGCCCCAAGGCTCGCAGGAAACAAGAGACCCAGTACTTC. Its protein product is CASSPKARRKQETQYF.